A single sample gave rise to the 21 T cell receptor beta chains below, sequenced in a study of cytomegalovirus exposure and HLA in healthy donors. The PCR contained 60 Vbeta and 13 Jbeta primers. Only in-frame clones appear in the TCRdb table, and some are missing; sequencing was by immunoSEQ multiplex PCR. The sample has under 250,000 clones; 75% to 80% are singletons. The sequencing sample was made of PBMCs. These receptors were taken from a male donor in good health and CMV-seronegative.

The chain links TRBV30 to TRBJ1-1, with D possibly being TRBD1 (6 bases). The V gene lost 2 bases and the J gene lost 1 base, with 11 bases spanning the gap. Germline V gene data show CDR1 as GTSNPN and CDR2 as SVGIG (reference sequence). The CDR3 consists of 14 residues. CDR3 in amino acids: CAWSTGGANTEAFF. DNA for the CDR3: TGTGCCTGGAGTACGGGGGGGGCGAACACTGAAGCTTTCTTT. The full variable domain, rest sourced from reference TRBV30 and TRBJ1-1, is SQTIHQWPATLVQPVGSPLSLECTVEGTSNPNLYWYRQAAGRGLQLLFYSVGIGQISSEVPQNLSASRPQDRQFILSSKKLLLSDSGFYLCAWSTGGANTEAFFGQGTRLTVV.

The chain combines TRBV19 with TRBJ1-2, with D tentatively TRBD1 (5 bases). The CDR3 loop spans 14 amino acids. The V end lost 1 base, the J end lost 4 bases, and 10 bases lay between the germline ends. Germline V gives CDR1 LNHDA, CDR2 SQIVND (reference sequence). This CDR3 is CASSIVGQGYGYTF. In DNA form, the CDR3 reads TGTGCCAGTAGTATAGTAGGCCAGGGCTATGGCTACACCTTC.

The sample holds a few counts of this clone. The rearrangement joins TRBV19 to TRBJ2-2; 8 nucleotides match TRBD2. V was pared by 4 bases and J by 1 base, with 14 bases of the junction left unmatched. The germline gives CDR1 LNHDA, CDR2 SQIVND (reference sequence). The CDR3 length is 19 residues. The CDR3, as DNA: TGTGCCAGTAGTAATAGGGGGGTTTGGCGGGAGGAGAACACCGGGGAGCTGTTTTTT. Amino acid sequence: CASSNRGVWREENTGELFF.

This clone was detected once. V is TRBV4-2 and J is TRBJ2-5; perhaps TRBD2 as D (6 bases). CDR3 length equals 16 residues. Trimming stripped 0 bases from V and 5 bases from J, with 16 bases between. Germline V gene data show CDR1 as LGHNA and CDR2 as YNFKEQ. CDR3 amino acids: CASSQDPTGSRETQYF. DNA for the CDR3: TGTGCCAGCAGCCAAGATCCTACCGGGAGCAGGGAGACCCAGTACTTC.

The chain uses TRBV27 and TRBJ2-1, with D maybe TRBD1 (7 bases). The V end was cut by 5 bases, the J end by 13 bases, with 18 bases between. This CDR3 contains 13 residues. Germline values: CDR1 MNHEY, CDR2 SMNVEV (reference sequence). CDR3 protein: CASSIRGTERQFF. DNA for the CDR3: TGTGCCAGCAGTATACGGGGGACAGAACGTCAGTTCTTC.

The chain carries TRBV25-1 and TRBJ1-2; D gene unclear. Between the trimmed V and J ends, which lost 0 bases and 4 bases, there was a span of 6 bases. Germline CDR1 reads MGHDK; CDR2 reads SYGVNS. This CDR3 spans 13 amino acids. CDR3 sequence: CASSEYESYGYTF. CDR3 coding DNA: TGTGCCAGCAGTGAATACGAGTCCTATGGCTACACCTTC.

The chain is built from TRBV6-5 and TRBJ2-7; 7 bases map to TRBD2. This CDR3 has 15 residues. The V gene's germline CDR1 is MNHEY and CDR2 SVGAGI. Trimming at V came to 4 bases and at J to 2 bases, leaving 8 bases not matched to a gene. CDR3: CASSSRSGLTYEQYF. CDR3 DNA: TGTGCCAGCAGTTCACGCTCGGGACTAACCTACGAGCAGTACTTC.

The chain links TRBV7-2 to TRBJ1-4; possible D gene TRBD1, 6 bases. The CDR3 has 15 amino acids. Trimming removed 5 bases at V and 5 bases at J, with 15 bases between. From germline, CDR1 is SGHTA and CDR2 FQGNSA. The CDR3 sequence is CASSQGLGQNEKLFF. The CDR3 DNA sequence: TGTGCCAGCAGCCAGGGGTTAGGGCAGAATGAAAAACTGTTTTTT.

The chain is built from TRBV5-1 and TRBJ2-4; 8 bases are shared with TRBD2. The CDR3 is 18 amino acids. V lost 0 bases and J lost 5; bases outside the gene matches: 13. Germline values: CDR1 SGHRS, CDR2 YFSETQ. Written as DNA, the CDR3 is TGCGCCAGCAGCTTGGTCCCCTCGGGGCGGGGGGCTGAAAACATTCAGTACTTC. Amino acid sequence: CASSLVPSGRGAENIQYF.

The DNA for the CDR3 is TGTGCCAGCACCCCCGTTGACAGCCTCACCTACGAGCAGTACTTC. Its protein product is CASTPVDSLTYEQYF. This chain joins TRBV7-2 and TRBJ2-7; a weak D match, TRBD1 (5 bases). The CDR3 is 15 residues long. The germline V gene has CDR1 SGHTA and CDR2 FQGNSA. The ends were cut back, 7 bases at V and 2 bases at J, with 18 bases in the middle.

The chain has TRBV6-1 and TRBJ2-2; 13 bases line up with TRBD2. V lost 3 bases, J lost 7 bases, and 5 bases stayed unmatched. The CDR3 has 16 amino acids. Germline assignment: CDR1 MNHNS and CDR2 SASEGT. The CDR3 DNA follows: TGTGCCAGCAGTGACTGGACTAGCGGGAGTCTCGGGGAGCTGTTTTTT. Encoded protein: CASSDWTSGSLGELFF.

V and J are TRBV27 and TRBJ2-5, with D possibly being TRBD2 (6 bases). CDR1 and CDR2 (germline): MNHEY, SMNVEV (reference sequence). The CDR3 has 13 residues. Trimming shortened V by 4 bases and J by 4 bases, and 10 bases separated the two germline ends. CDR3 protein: CASSYWDSETQYF. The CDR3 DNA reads TGTGCCAGCAGTTATTGGGACTCAGAGACCCAGTACTTC.

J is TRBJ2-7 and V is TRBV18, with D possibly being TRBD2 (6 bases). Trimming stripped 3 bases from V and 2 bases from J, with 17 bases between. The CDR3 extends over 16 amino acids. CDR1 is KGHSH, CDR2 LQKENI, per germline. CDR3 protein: CASSPSGAGTTYEQYF. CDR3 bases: TGTGCCAGCTCACCTAGTGGGGCGGGAACTACCTACGAGCAGTACTTC.

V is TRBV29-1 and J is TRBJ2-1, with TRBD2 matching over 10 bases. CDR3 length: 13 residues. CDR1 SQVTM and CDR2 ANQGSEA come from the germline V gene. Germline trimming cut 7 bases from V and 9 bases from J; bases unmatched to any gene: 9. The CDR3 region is CSGQAGGPGEQFF. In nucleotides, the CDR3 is TGCAGCGGACAAGCGGGAGGGCCGGGTGAGCAGTTCTTC.

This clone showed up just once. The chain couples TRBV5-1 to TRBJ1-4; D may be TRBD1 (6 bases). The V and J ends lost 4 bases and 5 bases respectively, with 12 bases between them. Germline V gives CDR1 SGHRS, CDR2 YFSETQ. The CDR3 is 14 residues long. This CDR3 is CASSATGTNEKLFF. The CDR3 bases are TGCGCCAGCAGCGCCACCGGGACAAATGAAAAACTGTTTTTT.

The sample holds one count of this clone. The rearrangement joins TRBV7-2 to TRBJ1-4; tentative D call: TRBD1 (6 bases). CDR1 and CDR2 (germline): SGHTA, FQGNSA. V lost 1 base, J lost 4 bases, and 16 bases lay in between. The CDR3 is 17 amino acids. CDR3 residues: CASSLVPPGVNNEKLFF. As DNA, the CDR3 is TGTGCCAGCAGCTTAGTTCCCCCAGGGGTTAATAATGAAAAACTGTTTTTT. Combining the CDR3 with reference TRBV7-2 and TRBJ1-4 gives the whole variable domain GAGVSQSPSNKVTEKGKDVELRCDPISGHTALYWYRQSLGQGLEFLIYFQGNSAPDKSGLPSDRFSAERTGGSVSTLTIQRTQQEDSAVYLCASSLVPPGVNNEKLFFGSGTQLSVL.

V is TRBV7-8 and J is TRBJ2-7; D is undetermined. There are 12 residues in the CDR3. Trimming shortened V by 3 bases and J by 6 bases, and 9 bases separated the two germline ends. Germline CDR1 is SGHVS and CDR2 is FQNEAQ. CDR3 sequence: CASSLELTEQYF. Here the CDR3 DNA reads TGTGCCAGCAGCTTGGAGCTAACCGAGCAGTACTTC.

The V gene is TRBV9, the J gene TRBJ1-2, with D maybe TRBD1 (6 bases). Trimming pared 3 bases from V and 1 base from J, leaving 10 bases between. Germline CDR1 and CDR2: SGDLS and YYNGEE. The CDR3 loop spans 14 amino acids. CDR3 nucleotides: TGTGCCAGCAGCGCGGACAGCTATAACTATGGCTACACCTTC. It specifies CASSADSYNYGYTF. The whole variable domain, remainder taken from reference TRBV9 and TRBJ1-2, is DSGVTQTPKHLITATGQRVTLRCSPRSGDLSVYWYQQSLDQGLQFLIQYYNGEERAKGNILERFSAQQFPDLHSELNLSSLELGDSALYFCASSADSYNYGYTFGSGTRLTVV.

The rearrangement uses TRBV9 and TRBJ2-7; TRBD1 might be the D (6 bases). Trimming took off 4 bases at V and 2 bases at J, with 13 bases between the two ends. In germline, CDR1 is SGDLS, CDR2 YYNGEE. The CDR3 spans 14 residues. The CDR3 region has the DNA TGTGCCAGCAGCCCCCCCGGGGACACCTACGAGCAGTACTTC. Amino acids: CASSPPGDTYEQYF.

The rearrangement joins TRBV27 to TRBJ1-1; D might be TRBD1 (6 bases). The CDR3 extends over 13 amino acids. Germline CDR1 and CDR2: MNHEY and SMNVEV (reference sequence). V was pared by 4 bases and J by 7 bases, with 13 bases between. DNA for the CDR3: TGTGCCAGCAGTTCGGGACATAGCCTTGAAGCTTTCTTT. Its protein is CASSSGHSLEAFF.

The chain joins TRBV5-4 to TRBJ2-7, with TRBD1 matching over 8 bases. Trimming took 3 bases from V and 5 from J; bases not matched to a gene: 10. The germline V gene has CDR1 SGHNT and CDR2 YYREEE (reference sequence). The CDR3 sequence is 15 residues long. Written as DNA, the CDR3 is TGTGCCAGCAGCTGGAGGACAGGGTCTATCGACGAGCAGTACTTC. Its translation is CASSWRTGSIDEQYF. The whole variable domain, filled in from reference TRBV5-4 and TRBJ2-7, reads ETGVTQSPTHLIKTRGQQVTLRCSSQSGHNTVSWYQQALGQGPQFIFQYYREEENGRGNFPPRFSGLQFPNYSSELNVNALELDDSALYLCASSWRTGSIDEQYFGPGTRLTVT.